This is a list of T cell receptor beta chains from one sample in a study of human T cells and chemical hapten exposure. TCRdb reprocessed the RACE reads with MiXCR, giving one entry per CDR3 protein. The sample lists 35,000 to 50,000 distinct CDR3 sequences; about 3.9% were seen once. The sample was whole blood. Source of these receptors: a female donor in good health. Some clones in this sample may be carry-over from other donors' samples. Both conserved end residues are part of each CDR3. A D gene is named only where the DNA matches it firmly. Clone size is given for some rows only: seen once, a few or many times, or a class if the clone is expanded.

clone_size,v_call,j_call,d_call,cdr3_aa,cdr3_nt
many,TRBV20-1,TRBJ1-5,TRBD1,CSARETGVGNQPQHF,TGCAGTGCTAGGGAGACAGGGGTAGGCAATCAGCCCCAGCATTTT
many,TRBV12-3/TRBV12-4,TRBJ2-5,.,CASSRSGGDSGVWKTQYF,TGTGCCAGCAGCCGTTCCGGTGGGGACTCGGGAGTTTGGAAGACCCAGTACTTC
many,TRBV6-6,TRBJ1-5,TRBD1,CASSKDRDDGNQPQHF,TGTGCCAGCAGTAAGGACAGGGATGACGGCAATCAGCCCCAGCATTTT
many,TRBV2,TRBJ1-1,.,CASTLGGSDMNTEAFF,TGTGCCAGCACCCTCGGGGGGAGTGACATGAACACTGAAGCTTTCTTT
many,TRBV12-3/TRBV12-4,TRBJ1-2,TRBD1,CASSPTRTGRNNYGYTF,TGTGCCAGCAGTCCTACTCGGACAGGGCGAAATAACTATGGCTACACCTTC
many,TRBV27,TRBJ2-5,TRBD1,CASSFRTGVGETQYF,TGTGCCAGCAGTTTCCGGACAGGGGTTGGAGAGACCCAGTACTTC
many,TRBV5-1,TRBJ1-3,.,CASRSYSSGNTIYF,TGCGCCAGCAGGTCTTACAGCTCTGGAAACACCATATATTTT
many,TRBV7-2,TRBJ1-2,.,CASSKTVNYGYTF,TGTGCCAGCAGCAAGACAGTGAACTATGGCTACACCTTC
many,TRBV12-3/TRBV12-4,TRBJ2-1,TRBD2,CASTLGLAGDNEQFF,TGTGCCAGCACCCTGGGACTAGCAGGGGACAATGAGCAGTTCTTC
many,TRBV5-6,TRBJ1-1,.,CASSSNGAEAFF,TGTGCCAGCAGTTCTAACGGGGCTGAAGCTTTCTTT
few,TRBV10-3,TRBJ2-3,TRBD1,CAIKGDRGPGTDTQYF,TGTGCCATCAAAGGGGACAGGGGGCCTGGCACAGATACGCAGTATTTT
many,TRBV2,TRBJ2-1,.,CASTFVRTYEQFF,TGTGCCAGCACCTTCGTCAGGACCTATGAGCAGTTCTTC
many,TRBV2,TRBJ2-3,TRBD2,CASSEGLAGGTDTQYF,TGTGCCAGCAGTGAGGGACTAGCGGGGGGCACAGATACGCAGTATTTT
.,TRBV12-3/TRBV12-4,TRBJ2-3,TRBD2,CASSLLAGGPTDTQYF,TGTGCCAGCAGCTTACTAGCGGGGGGCCCTACAGATACGCAGTATTTT
many,TRBV4-1,TRBJ1-5,.,CASSQTFNQPQHF,TGCGCCAGCAGCCAGACATTCAATCAGCCCCAGCATTTT
many,TRBV2,TRBJ1-5,TRBD1,CASSGDRGLQPQHF,TGTGCCAGCAGTGGGGACAGGGGGCTTCAGCCCCAGCATTTT
many,TRBV12-3/TRBV12-4,TRBJ1-1,.,CASSHPAREEAFF,TGTGCCAGCAGTCACCCCGCCCGGGAAGAAGCTTTCTTT
many,TRBV7-2,TRBJ2-5,.,CASSIGTPAETQYF,TGTGCCAGCAGCATCGGGACCCCTGCAGAGACCCAGTACTTC
few,TRBV10-2,TRBJ2-7,.,CASYEPLIYEQYF,TGCGCCAGCTATGAGCCATTAATCTACGAGCAGTACTTC
many,TRBV9,TRBJ2-1,.,CASSVAGQTIYNEQFF,TGTGCCAGCAGCGTCGCGGGACAGACCATATACAATGAGCAGTTCTTC
many,TRBV7-6,TRBJ1-1,.,CASSLAGQRNTEAFF,TGTGCCAGCAGCTTAGCGGGGCAGAGGAACACTGAAGCTTTCTTT
many,TRBV7-2,TRBJ1-1,.,CASTARPGGTEAFF,TGTGCCAGCACTGCCAGGCCGGGGGGAACTGAAGCTTTCTTT
.,TRBV3-1,TRBJ1-5,TRBD1,CASSPGQGGSNQPQHF,TGTGCCAGCAGCCCGGGACAGGGTGGCAGCAATCAGCCCCAGCATTTT
many,TRBV12-3/TRBV12-4,TRBJ1-1,.,CASRMSGAEAFF,TGTGCCAGCAGGATGAGTGGCGCTGAAGCTTTCTTT
many,TRBV12-3/TRBV12-4,TRBJ1-3,.,CASSPDFFSGNTIYF,TGTGCCAGCAGTCCCGATTTCTTCTCTGGAAACACCATATATTTT
few,TRBV7-9,TRBJ2-7,.,CASSLRTVDSYEQYF,TGTGCCAGCAGCCTAAGGACAGTGGACTCCTACGAGCAGTACTTC
many,TRBV6-6,TRBJ1-6,TRBD1,CASNDDSWTGGNSPLHF,TGTGCCAGCAACGACGATTCTTGGACAGGGGGAAATTCACCCCTCCACTTT
many,TRBV28,TRBJ1-2,.,CASSFIAGYTF,TGTGCCAGCAGTTTTATAGCTGGCTACACCTTC
.,TRBV5-1,TRBJ2-5,.,CASSVQGTGETQYF,TGCGCCAGCAGCGTACAGGGCACGGGAGAGACCCAGTACTTC
.,TRBV20-1,TRBJ2-3,TRBD1,CSARSKGQGRAGTQYF,TGCAGTGCTAGAAGTAAGGGACAGGGTCGGGCCGGTACGCAGTATTTT
many,TRBV25-1,TRBJ1-2,.,CASSPAGAYGYTF,TGTGCCAGCAGTCCCGCCGGAGCCTATGGCTACACCTTC
many,TRBV5-1,TRBJ1-2,TRBD1,CASSSWTGQSGYTF,TGCGCCAGCAGCTCATGGACAGGCCAAAGTGGCTACACCTTC
.,TRBV6-1,TRBJ2-7,TRBD1,CASTVTDRFLYEQYF,TGTGCCAGCACCGTGACGGACAGGTTTCTCTACGAGCAGTACTTC
many,TRBV18,TRBJ2-5,TRBD2,CASRLGERGLQETQYF,TGTGCCAGCCGTCTGGGCGAGCGGGGGTTACAAGAGACCCAGTACTTC
many,TRBV7-2,TRBJ2-2,TRBD2,CASSLAGGTGELFF,TGTGCCAGCAGCTTGGCGGGGGGGACCGGGGAGCTGTTTTTT
many,TRBV10-3,TRBJ2-3,.,CAITFSGTDTQYF,TGTGCCATCACCTTTTCGGGCACAGATACGCAGTATTTT
many,TRBV12-3/TRBV12-4,TRBJ1-1,.,CASNGPYTEAFF,TGTGCCAGCAACGGACCGTACACTGAAGCTTTCTTT
many,TRBV4-3,TRBJ2-7,TRBD1,CASSHGQGIHEQYF,TGCGCCAGCAGCCATGGACAGGGTATCCACGAGCAGTACTTC
.,TRBV7-2,TRBJ1-2,.,CASSLEARGGFGYGCTF,TGTGCCAGCAGCTTAGAGGCCCGAGGGGGATTCGGCTATGGCTGCACCTTC
many,TRBV20-1,TRBJ2-2,.,CSATFRNTGELFF,TGCAGTGCCACTTTCAGAAACACCGGGGAGCTGTTTTTT
many,TRBV7-6,TRBJ1-4,TRBD1,CASSPNRGNEKLFF,TGTGCCAGCAGCCCAAACAGGGGTAATGAAAAACTGTTTTTT
many,TRBV5-1,TRBJ2-7,TRBD2,CASSPGGLADIYEQYF,TGCGCCAGCAGCCCTGGCGGCCTAGCGGACATCTACGAGCAGTACTTC
many,TRBV10-3,TRBJ2-1,.,CAISGTLLAANEQFF,TGTGCCATCAGTGGTACCCTGCTGGCCGCCAATGAGCAGTTCTTC
many,TRBV7-9,TRBJ2-2,.,CASSRTVDTGELFF,TGTGCCAGCAGCCGGACAGTTGACACCGGGGAGCTGTTTTTT